This record looks at one T cell receptor beta chain sequence and its context. Authors' data handling: Reference gene primer amplification yielded estimated nucleated cell counts. TCRdb keeps only in-frame clones here, not all; method: immunoSEQ multiplex PCR. V and J calls and clone size follow that table, whereas D and trimming were derived from the DNA. Counted here are hundreds of thousands of clones, approximately 82% occurring once; the ten biggest clones make up around 2%. Trimming removed 7 bases at V and 5 bases at J, with 17 bases between. CDR1 SNHLY and CDR2 FYNNEI come from the germline V gene. The CDR3 contains 14 residues. This sample stems from a study of blood T cell repertoires in COVID-19. Overall study context: Sample material is recorded as cDNA or gDNA derived from T cells, B-cell-depleted T cells, or PBMCs.

Sequences were obtained from peripheral blood. The TCR sequence derives from a woman at least 80 years old with acute or convalescent COVID-19. V and J are TRBV2 and TRBJ1-2, with D perhaps matching TRBD1 (5 bases). The CDR3 loop reads CASIQEPSRYGYTF. In DNA form, the CDR3 reads TGTGCCAGCATACAGGAGCCTTCTCGGTATGGCTACACCTTC.